One T cell receptor (beta chain) is described in this entry. The antigen is unknown. Trimming at V came to 3 bases and at J to 0 bases, leaving 3 bases not matched to a gene. Germline assignment: CDR1 SGDLS and CDR2 YYNGEE. The CDR3 runs 14 residues. Together with a sample-barcoded 5' primer, a J-beta primer mix was included in a second PCR lasting roughly 6 to 12 cycles. Every cDNA molecule bore a tag from a template-switch adaptor containing 12 random nucleotides. One entry per CDR3 protein results from TCRdb running MiXCR on the 5' RACE reads. The sample holds about 970,000 distinct CDR3 sequences; roughly half are singletons and the top ten take around a fifth. These data originate in a study of blood T cells in healthy people across ages. General study points: Shifts in expanded clonotypes may have been confounded by donor CMV status, which was unknown.

This sequence originates from a woman aged 60 to 75 in good health. The chain has TRBV9 and TRBJ2-7, with TRBD1 matching over 7 bases. The sequenced material came from blood. CDR3 in DNA: TGTGCCAGCAGCGACGGGACAGTCTCCTACGAGCAGTACTTC. Protein sequence: CASSDGTVSYEQYF. The whole variable domain, remainder taken from reference TRBV9 and TRBJ2-7, is DSGVTQTPKHLITATGQRVTLRCSPRSGDLSVYWYQQSLDQGLQFLIQYYNGEERAKGNILERFSAQQFPDLHSELNLSSLELGDSALYFCASSDGTVSYEQYFGPGTRLTVT.